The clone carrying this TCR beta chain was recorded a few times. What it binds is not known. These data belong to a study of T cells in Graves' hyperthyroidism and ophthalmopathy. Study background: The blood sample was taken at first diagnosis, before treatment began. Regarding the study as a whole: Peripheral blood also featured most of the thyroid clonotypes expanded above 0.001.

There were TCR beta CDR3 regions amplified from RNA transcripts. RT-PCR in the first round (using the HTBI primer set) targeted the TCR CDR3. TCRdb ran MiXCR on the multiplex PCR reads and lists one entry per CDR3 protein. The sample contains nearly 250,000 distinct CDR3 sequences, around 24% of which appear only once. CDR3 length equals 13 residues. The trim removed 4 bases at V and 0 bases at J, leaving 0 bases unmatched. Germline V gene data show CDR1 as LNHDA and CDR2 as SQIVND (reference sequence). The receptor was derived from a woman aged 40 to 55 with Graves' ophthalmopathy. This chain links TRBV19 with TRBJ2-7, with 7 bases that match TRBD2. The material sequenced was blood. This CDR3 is CASSSGGSYEQYF. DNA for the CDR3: TGTGCCAGTAGTAGCGGGGGCTCCTACGAGCAGTACTTC.